The 9 T cell receptor beta chains given below trace back to one sample, sequenced in a study of T cell repertoires in aging, cancer and after chemotherapy. TCR beta rearrangements were amplified from peripheral blood genomic DNA. A mixed TRB-A/B primer pool amplified rearranged TRB by multiplex touch-down PCR. Via MiXCR, TCRdb re-called the multiplex PCR reads, giving one row per CDR3 protein. This table has about 800 distinct CDR3 sequences, 20% to 25% appearing once. Sequencing was carried out using blood. These receptors were obtained from a human donor with a blood cancer.

Judged by abundance, this clonotype is large. This chain links TRBV27 with TRBJ1-3; the D is unclear. CDR1 is MNHEY and CDR2 is SMNVEV in the germline V gene (reference sequence). This CDR3 contains 16 residues. V lost 5 bases, J lost 0 bases, and 14 bases lay in between. In DNA form, the CDR3 reads TGTGCCAGCAGTCGCAGACCTCACTACTCTGGAAACACCATATATTTT. Amino acid sequence: CASSRRPHYSGNTIYF.

J is TRBJ2-1 and V is TRBV9, with 8 bases aligning to TRBD2. V was clipped by 0 bases and J by 9 bases; unmatched bases: 8. CDR3 length: 15 amino acids. Looked up from germline, CDR1 is SGDLS and CDR2 is YYNGEE. The CDR3 DNA reads TGTGCCAGCAGCGTAGGAGGACGGGGGGGCGGTGAGCAGTTCTTC. Amino acids: CASSVGGRGGGEQFF.

By sample share, this clonotype is medium-sized (0.01 to 0.1%). This chain uses TRBV12-3 or TRBV12-4 with TRBJ1-1; no definite D call. V was trimmed by 3 bases and J by 5 bases, leaving 19 bases between them. The CDR3 totals 16 residues. The CDR3 loop is CASSFGQAMRWTEAFF. For the CDR3, the DNA is TGTGCCAGCAGTTTTGGGCAGGCGATGCGTTGGACTGAAGCTTTCTTT.

This clonotype is large (0.1 to 1%) by share. CDR3 protein: CASRLDTEQFF. CDR3 sequence (DNA): TGTGCCAGCAGATTAGACACTGAGCAGTTCTTC. V gene TRBV5-4 combines with J gene TRBJ2-1; no definite D call. Trimming shortened V by 5 bases and J by 9 bases, and 9 bases separated the two germline ends. CDR3 length: 11 amino acids. Germline V gives CDR1 SGHNT, CDR2 YYREEE (reference sequence).

The chain carries TRBV6-4 and TRBJ2-1; 8 bases map to TRBD2. This CDR3 region has 14 residues. The V segment lost 4 bases and the J segment 6 bases; nucleotides outside the gene matches: 5. CDR1 and CDR2 from the germline V gene are MRHNA and SNTAGT. Written as DNA, the CDR3 is TGTGCCAGCAGTGTTCGGGGGGGGGTCAATGAGCAGTTCTTC. It specifies CASSVRGGVNEQFF.

The V and J genes are TRBV6-1 and TRBJ2-2, with unresolved D. This CDR3 spans 15 amino acids. CDR1 and CDR2 (germline): MNHNS, SASEGT. With 5 bases removed from V and 0 bases from J, the gap between germline ends came to 10 bases. The CDR3 sequence: CASSSVRANTGELFF. CDR3 nucleotide sequence: TGTGCCAGCAGTTCGGTCAGAGCGAACACCGGGGAGCTGTTTTTT.

By sample fraction, this clonotype is large (0.1 to 1%). The chain uses TRBV6-4 and TRBJ2-3; 11 bases agree with TRBD2. The germline V gene has CDR1 MRHNA and CDR2 SNTAGT. The CDR3 runs 15 residues. The ends lost 7 bases at V and 4 bases at J; junction bases unmatched: 7. The chain's CDR3 is CASKRLAGSADTQYF. DNA of the CDR3: TGTGCCAGCAAAAGACTAGCGGGGTCGGCAGATACGCAGTATTTT.

This clonotype is medium-sized within its sample. As DNA, the CDR3 is TGCGCCAGCAGTGGCGAATACCAAGAGACCCAGTACTTC. It translates to CASSGEYQETQYF. The chain carries TRBV10-1 and TRBJ2-5, with D uncertain. This CDR3 is built from 13 residues. Trimming removed 4 bases from V and 0 bases from J, with 6 bases in between. CDR1 is WNHNN, CDR2 SYGVQD, per germline (reference sequence).

This clonotype ranks as large (0.1 to 1%). The rearrangement uses TRBV6-4 and TRBJ2-1, with a weak D call TRBD1 (6 bases). V lost 2 bases and J 5 bases, leaving 7 bases between the germline ends. The CDR3 spans 13 residues. CDR1 is MRHNA and CDR2 is SNTAGT in the germline V gene. This chain's CDR3 is CASSDRDNNEQFF. In DNA form, the CDR3 reads TGTGCCAGCAGTGACCGGGACAACAATGAGCAGTTCTTC.